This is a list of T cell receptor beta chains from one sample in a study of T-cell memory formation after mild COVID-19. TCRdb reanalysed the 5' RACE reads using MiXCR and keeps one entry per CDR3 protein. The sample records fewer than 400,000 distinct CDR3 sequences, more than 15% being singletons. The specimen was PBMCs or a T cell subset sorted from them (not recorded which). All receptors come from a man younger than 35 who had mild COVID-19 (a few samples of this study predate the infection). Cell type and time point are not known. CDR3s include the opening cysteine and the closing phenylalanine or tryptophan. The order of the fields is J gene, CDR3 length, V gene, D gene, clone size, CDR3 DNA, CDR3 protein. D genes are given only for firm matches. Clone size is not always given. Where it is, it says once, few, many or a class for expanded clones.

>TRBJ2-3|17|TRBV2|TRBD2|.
TGTGCCAGCAGTGAACTTAGCGGGGGGCCCTCGACAGATACGCAGTATTTT
CASSELSGGPSTDTQYF
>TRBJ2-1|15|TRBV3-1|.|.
TGTGCCAGCAGCCCAGGACTGGCGGTTCGGGATGAGCAGTTCTTC
CASSPGLAVRDEQFF
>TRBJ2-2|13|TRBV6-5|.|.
TGTGCCAGCATCTCTCCGAACACCGGGGAGCTGTTTTTT
CASISPNTGELFF
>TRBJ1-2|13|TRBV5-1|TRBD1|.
TGCGCCAGCAGGGACGGGACAGGGGACGGCTACACCTTC
CASRDGTGDGYTF
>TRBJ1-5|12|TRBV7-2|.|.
TGTGCCAGCAGCCCAGGGTTCGGTACCCAGCATTTT
CASSPGFGTQHF
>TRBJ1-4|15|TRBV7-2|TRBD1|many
TGTGCCAGCAGCTTAGCGGGACAGGGTAATGAAAAACTGTTTTTT
CASSLAGQGNEKLFF
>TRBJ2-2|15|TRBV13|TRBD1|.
TGTGCCAGCAGCTGGAACAGGGGGAACACCGGGGAGCTGTTTTTT
CASSWNRGNTGELFF
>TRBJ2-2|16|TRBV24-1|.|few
TGTGCCACCAGTGTTGCTTACAGCCCGGACACCGGGGAGCTGTTTTTT
CATSVAYSPDTGELFF
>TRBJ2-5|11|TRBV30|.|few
TGTGCCTGGATGGGCACGGAGACCCAGTACTTC
CAWMGTETQYF
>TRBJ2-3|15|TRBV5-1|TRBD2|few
TGCGCCAGCAGCTTGAAGAGCGGGGGGCGTGATACGCAGTATTTT
CASSLKSGGRDTQYF
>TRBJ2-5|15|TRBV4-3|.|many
TGCGCCAGCAGCCAAGATATTACAGGGTGGGAGACCCAGTACTTC
CASSQDITGWETQYF
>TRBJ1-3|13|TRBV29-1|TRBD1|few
TGCAGCGTCCTACAGGGGGTAGGAAACACCATATATTTT
CSVLQGVGNTIYF
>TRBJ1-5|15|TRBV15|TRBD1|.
TGTGCCACCAGCAGAGCCCCAGGGGGGTGGCAGCCCCAGCATTTT
CATSRAPGGWQPQHF
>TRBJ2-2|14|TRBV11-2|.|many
TGTGCCAGCAGCTTAGGGGATAACACCGGGGAGCTGTTTTTT
CASSLGDNTGELFF
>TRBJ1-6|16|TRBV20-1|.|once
TGCAGTGCTCCCGACGGATTGCGCTCCTATAATTCACCCCTCCACTTT
CSAPDGLRSYNSPLHF